This T cell receptor (beta chain) was identified in a study of OX40 agonist ivuxolimab in advanced cancers. Findings and limits, study-wide: Low normalized T-cell clonal expansion was additionally recorded for some nonresponders. Expanded clones tended on average to be more numerous among CD8+ T cells than CD4+.

A remark on this clone: Its antigen is unknown.

The CDR3 extends over 15 amino acids. V dropped 5 bases and J dropped 3; count of bases not matched to a gene: 7. Germline CDR1 is SGHVS and CDR2 is FNYEAQ. Method: immunoSEQ multiplex PCR; TCRdb's copy keeps in-frame clones and lacks some. The table has tens of thousands of clones, under 90% seen once; the top ten hold approximately 2%. Specimen: CD4+ or CD8+ T cells sorted from blood, collected in a trial of the OX40 agonist ivuxolimab. The origin of this receptor is an adult with an advanced solid tumor such as melanoma, head and neck, liver or kidney cancer. The rearrangement uses TRBV7-6 and TRBJ2-3, with 8 nucleotides matching TRBD1. This CDR3 reads CASSPLGQETDTQYF. CDR3 in DNA: TGTGCCAGCAGCCCCCTGGGACAGGAGACAGATACGCAGTATTTT.